This T cell receptor beta chain originates from a study of OX40 agonist ivuxolimab in advanced cancers. Whole-study context: The patients got ivuxolimab, which is an agonistic anti-OX40 (CD134) antibody.

Trimming removed 3 bases at V and 0 bases at J, with 7 bases between. The CDR3 totals 15 residues. The germline V gene has CDR1 SGDLS and CDR2 YYNGEE. Patients with a history of autoimmune disease or on systemic immunosuppression were excluded. Sequencing used immunoSEQ multiplex PCR; TCRdb keeps in-frame clones, though not all of them. The repertoire consists of tens of thousands of clones, with over 75% occurring once and the leading ten covering almost 50%. The V gene is TRBV9, the J gene TRBJ1-6, with D hard to call. The TCR sequence derives from an adult with an advanced solid tumor such as melanoma, head and neck, liver or kidney cancer. The sample here was CD4+ or CD8+ T cells sorted from blood, taken in a trial of the OX40 agonist ivuxolimab. The CDR3 region is CASSAWSSYNSPLHF. The CDR3, as DNA: TGTGCCAGCAGCGCCTGGAGCTCCTATAATTCACCCCTCCACTTT.